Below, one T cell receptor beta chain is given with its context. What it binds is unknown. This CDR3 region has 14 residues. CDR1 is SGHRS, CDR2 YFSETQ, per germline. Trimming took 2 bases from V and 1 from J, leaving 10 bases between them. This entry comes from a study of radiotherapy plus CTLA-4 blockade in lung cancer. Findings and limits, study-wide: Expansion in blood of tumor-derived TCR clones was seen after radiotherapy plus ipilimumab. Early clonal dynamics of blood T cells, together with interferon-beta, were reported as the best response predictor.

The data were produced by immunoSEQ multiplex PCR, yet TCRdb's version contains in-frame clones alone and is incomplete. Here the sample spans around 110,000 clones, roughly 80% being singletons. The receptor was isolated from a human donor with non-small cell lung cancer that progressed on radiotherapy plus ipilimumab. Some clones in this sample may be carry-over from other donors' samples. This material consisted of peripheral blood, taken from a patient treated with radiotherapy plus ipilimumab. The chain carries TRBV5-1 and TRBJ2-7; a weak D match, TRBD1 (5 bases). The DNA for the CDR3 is TGCGCCAGCAGCTTACAGGTAACTTCCTACGAGCAGTACTTC. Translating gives CASSLQVTSYEQYF.